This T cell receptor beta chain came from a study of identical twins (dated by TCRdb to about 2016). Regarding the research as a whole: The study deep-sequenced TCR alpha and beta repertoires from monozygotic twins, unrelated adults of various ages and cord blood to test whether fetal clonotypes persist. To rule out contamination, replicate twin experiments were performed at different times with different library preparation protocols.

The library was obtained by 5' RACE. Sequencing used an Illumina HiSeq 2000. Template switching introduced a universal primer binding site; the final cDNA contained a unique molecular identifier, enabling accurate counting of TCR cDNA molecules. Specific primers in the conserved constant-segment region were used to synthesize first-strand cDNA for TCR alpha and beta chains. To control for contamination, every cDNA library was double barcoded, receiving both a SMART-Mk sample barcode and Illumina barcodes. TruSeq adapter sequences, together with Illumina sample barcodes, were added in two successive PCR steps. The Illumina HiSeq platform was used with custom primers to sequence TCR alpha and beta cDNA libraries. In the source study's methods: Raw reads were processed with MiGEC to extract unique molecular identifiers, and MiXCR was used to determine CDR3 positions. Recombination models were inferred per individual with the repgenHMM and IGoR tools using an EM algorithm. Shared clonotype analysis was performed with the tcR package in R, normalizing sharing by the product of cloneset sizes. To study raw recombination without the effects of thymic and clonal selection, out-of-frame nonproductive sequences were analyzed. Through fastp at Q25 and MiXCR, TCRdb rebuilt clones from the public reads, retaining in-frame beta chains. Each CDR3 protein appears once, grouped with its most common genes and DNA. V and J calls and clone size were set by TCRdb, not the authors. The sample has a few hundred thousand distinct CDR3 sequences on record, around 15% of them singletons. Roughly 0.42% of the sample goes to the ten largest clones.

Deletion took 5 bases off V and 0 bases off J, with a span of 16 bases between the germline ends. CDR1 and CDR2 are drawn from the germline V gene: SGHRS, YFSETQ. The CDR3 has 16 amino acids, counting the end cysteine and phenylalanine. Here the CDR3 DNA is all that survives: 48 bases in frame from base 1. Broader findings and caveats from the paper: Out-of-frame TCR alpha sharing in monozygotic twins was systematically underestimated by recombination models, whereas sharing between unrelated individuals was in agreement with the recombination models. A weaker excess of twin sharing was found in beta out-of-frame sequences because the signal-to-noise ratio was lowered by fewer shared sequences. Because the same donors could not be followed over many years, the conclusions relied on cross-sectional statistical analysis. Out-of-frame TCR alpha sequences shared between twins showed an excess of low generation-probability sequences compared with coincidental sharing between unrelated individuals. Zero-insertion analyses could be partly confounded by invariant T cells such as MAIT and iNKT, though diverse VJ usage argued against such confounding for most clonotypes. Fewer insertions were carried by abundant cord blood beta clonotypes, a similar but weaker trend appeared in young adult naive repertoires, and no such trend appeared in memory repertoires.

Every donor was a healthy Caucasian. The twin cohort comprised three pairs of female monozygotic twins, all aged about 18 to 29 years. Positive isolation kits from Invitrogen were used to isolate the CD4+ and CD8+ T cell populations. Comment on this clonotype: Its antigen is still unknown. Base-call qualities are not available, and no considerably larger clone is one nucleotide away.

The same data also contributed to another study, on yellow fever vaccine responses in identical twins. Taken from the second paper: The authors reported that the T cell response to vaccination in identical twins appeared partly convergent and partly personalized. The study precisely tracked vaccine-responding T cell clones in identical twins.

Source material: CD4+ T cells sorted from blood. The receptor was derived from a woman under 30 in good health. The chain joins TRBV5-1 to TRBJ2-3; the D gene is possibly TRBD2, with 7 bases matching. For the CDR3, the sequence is CASSYSGGPSTDTQYF. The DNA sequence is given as TGCGCCAGCAGTTATTCGGGGGGCCCTAGCACAGATACGCAGTATTTT.